This entry lists 10 T cell receptor beta chains sequenced from one sample in a study of blood T cell repertoires in COVID-19. TCRdb's table, derived via immunoSEQ multiplex PCR, lists solely in-frame clones and lacks some. Of more than 300,000 clones in the sample, more than 75% were seen once. Sequencing used peripheral blood. These receptors came from a woman younger than 45 with COVID-19, enrolled during active disease.

The chain carries TRBV4-1 and TRBJ2-7, with D perhaps TRBD1 (5 bases). Trimming removed 1 base at V and 3 bases at J, with 7 bases between. The CDR3 runs to 13 residues. Germline V gene sequence: CDR1 MGHRA, CDR2 YSYEKL. As DNA, the CDR3 is TGCGCCAGCAGCCAAGCCAGGGACTACGAGCAGTACTTC. It specifies CASSQARDYEQYF.

The sample holds a few counts of this clone. V and J are TRBV28 and TRBJ2-1; D is undetermined. Germline-derived CDR1 and CDR2 are MDHEN and SYDVKM. The CDR3 is 11 residues long. The V end lost 7 bases, the J end lost 5 bases, and 6 bases lay between the germline ends. The CDR3 DNA sequence: TGTGCCAGCATCCGGGACAATGAGCAGTTCTTC. As protein: CASIRDNEQFF.

The genes are TRBV11-3 and TRBJ2-7, with TRBD2 matching 9 bases. Looked up from germline, CDR1 is SGHNT and CDR2 is YENEEA. J was trimmed by 5 bases and V by 5 bases; bases with no gene match: 13. The CDR3 extends over 16 amino acids. CDR3 amino acids: CASSPRWTSDPNEQYF. CDR3 DNA: TGTGCCAGCAGCCCTCGTTGGACTAGCGACCCGAACGAGCAGTACTTC.

This sequence joins TRBV5-1 and TRBJ2-7; the match to TRBD2 covers 9 bases. The CDR3 length is 15 residues. With 4 bases clipped from V and 1 base from J, the junction kept 6 bases outside the gene matches. Germline V gives CDR1 SGHRS, CDR2 YFSETQ. CDR3 protein: CASSPAGGWSYEQYF. The CDR3 region has the DNA TGCGCCAGCAGCCCAGCGGGAGGTTGGTCCTACGAGCAGTACTTC.

The chain joins TRBV7-9 to TRBJ1-1; D ambiguous. V was pared by 3 bases and J by 0 bases, with 8 bases between. Germline loops: CDR1 SEHNR, CDR2 FQNEAQ (reference sequence). The CDR3 consists of 14 residues. Written as DNA, the CDR3 is TGTGCCAGCAGCTTCCAGGCGATGAACACTGAAGCTTTCTTT. Its translation: CASSFQAMNTEAFF.

The chain carries TRBV2 and TRBJ2-7, with a tentative D call TRBD1 (6 bases). V was shortened by 5 bases and J by 6 bases, with 14 bases between the two germline ends. CDR1 and CDR2 from the germline V gene are SNHLY and FYNNEI. The CDR3 length is 13 residues. In DNA, the CDR3 is TGTGCCAGCAGTACTACAGGGAAAGGCGAGCAGTACTTC. Its protein product is CASSTTGKGEQYF.

The chain employs TRBV5-1 and TRBJ2-7; the match to TRBD2 covers 7 bases. The CDR3 runs 14 residues. Germline V gives CDR1 SGHRS, CDR2 YFSETQ. V gave up 4 bases and J gave up 3 bases; unmatched junction bases: 7. CDR3 sequence reads: CASSSGTSSYEQYF. Written as DNA, the CDR3 is TGCGCCAGCAGCAGCGGGACTTCCAGCTACGAGCAGTACTTC.

V and J are TRBV28 and TRBJ2-5, with D possibly matching TRBD1 (6 bases). The germline V gene has CDR1 MDHEN and CDR2 SYDVKM. Trimming pared 5 bases from V and 4 bases from J, leaving 17 bases between. The CDR3 length is 15 residues. This chain's CDR3 is CASSMSPGEIETQYF. For the CDR3, the DNA is TGTGCCAGCAGTATGAGCCCAGGGGAGATAGAGACCCAGTACTTC.

The rearrangement joins TRBV9 to TRBJ1-2; 8 positions agree with TRBD1. The germline gives CDR1 SGDLS, CDR2 YYNGEE. There are 15 residues in the CDR3. The V segment lost 4 bases and the J segment 5 bases; nucleotides outside the gene matches: 10. The CDR3 sequence: CASSSNEQGVYGYTF. The CDR3 DNA reads TGTGCCAGCAGCTCGAATGAACAGGGGGTGTATGGCTACACCTTC.

The V and J genes are TRBV11-2 and TRBJ2-5, with 16 bases that match TRBD2. The CDR3 has 16 residues. Germline V CDR1 and CDR2: SGHAT, FQNNGV. Germline trimming cut 4 bases from V and 9 bases from J; bases unmatched to any gene: 8. The CDR3 DNA reads as TGTGCCAGCAGCTCGGGACTAGCGGGAGGGCCCGGGGCCCAGTACTTC. Its protein is CASSSGLAGGPGAQYF.